One and the same sample provided the 4 T cell receptor beta chains below, sequenced in a study of CD8+CD57+ T cells in acquired aplastic anemia. Patients chosen for sequencing had CD8+CD57+ cells that had expanded, as shown by flow cytometry. TCR beta VDJ combinations and CDR3 sequences were profiled from genomic DNA. From the reads, TCRdb called clonotypes with MiXCR, one entry per CDR3 protein. The top ten clones hold around three fifths of a sample with roughly 220,000 distinct CDR3 sequences, 55% to 65% of them seen once. The sequenced material came from sorted CD4+, CD8+, or CD8+CD57+ T cells (not recorded which) from PBMCs. Every receptor here comes from a human donor with aplastic anemia.

The V gene is TRBV29-1, the J gene TRBJ1-1; 7 bases map to TRBD1. Germline V gene lookup returns CDR1 SQVTM and CDR2 ANQGSEA. The CDR3 contains 13 residues. V lost 4 bases and J lost 1; bases outside the gene matches: 3. CDR3 bases: TGCAGCGTTGCGACAGGGACGAACACTGAAGCTTTCTTT. Translation gives CSVATGTNTEAFF.

The CDR3 DNA sequence: TGTGCCAGCAGCCAAGTTATGGGGGATGAGCAGTTCTTC. This codes for CASSQVMGDEQFF. The chain joins TRBV14 to TRBJ2-1; tentatively, D is TRBD1 or TRBD2 (5 bases each). Germline V gives CDR1 SGHDN, CDR2 FVKESK. The CDR3 covers 13 residues. The V gene lost 1 base and the J gene lost 8 bases, with 9 bases spanning the gap.

This sequence joins TRBV7-2 and TRBJ2-7; D is undetermined. Trimming removed 2 bases at V and 0 bases at J, with 8 bases between. The V gene's germline CDR1 is SGHTA and CDR2 FQGNSA. The CDR3 extends over 14 amino acids. The CDR3 coding sequence is TGTGCCAGCAGCTTATTCCTAAGCTCCTACGAGCAGTACTTC. This encodes CASSLFLSSYEQYF.

V and J are TRBV7-9 and TRBJ2-3; TRBD2 aligns across 12 bases. The CDR3 consists of 17 residues. Per the germline V gene, CDR1 is SEHNR and CDR2 is FQNEAQ (reference sequence). V shed 5 bases, J shed 5 bases, and the junction held 11 bases outside the gene matches. CDR3 in DNA: TGTGCCAGCAGCCCACCACCGGGACTAGCGGGTGGAGATACGCAGTATTTT. Amino acid sequence: CASSPPPGLAGGDTQYF.